These 4 T cell receptor beta chains share one sample of origin, sequenced in a study of CD8 T cells in ankylosing spondylitis. The study's findings and limits: What appeared characteristic of ankylosing spondylitis blood was a TCR beta motif of under 10 highly homologous variants.

TCRdb itself ran the 5' RACE reads through MiXCR, one entry per CDR3 protein. The sample shows just under 550,000 distinct CDR3 sequences, over 9.5% of them seen only once. The antigens of these receptors remain unknown. Sequenced: blood, either unsorted or a sorted T cell fraction (not recorded which). The source of these receptors is a male donor with ankylosing spondylitis.

This chain links TRBV20-1 with TRBJ2-2; no clear D gene. Germline loops: CDR1 DFQATT, CDR2 SNEGSKA (reference sequence). Trimming took 3 bases from V and 2 from J, leaving 13 bases between them. The CDR3 extends over 15 amino acids. The CDR3 bases are TGCAGTGCTAGCATCCGGGCCCACAACACCGGGGAGCTGTTTTTT. This sequence encodes CSASIRAHNTGELFF.

The V gene is TRBV24-1, the J gene TRBJ2-5, with D unclear. The germline V gene has CDR1 KGHDR and CDR2 SFDVKD. The CDR3 covers 13 residues. V shed 5 bases and J shed 4 bases, with 10 bases lying between them. This CDR3 is CATSVVGSETQYF. CDR3 bases: TGTGCCACCAGTGTAGTGGGATCAGAGACCCAGTACTTC.

This clonotype was counted a few times. The CDR3 loop reads CASSDGTGGNEQFF. The CDR3 DNA follows: TGTGCCAGCAGCGACGGGACAGGGGGTAATGAGCAGTTCTTC. The rearrangement uses TRBV6-1 and TRBJ2-1; TRBD1 matches at 11 bases. V lost 6 bases, J lost 7 bases, and 5 bases stayed unmatched. This CDR3 has 14 residues. The germline V gene encodes CDR1 MNHNS and CDR2 SASEGT.

This clonotype was observed many times. The CDR3 is CASSYREAADTQYF. CDR3 DNA: TGTGCCAGCAGTTATCGCGAGGCAGCAGATACGCAGTATTTT. The V gene is TRBV6-5, the J gene TRBJ2-3, with D hard to call. Germline assignment: CDR1 MNHEY and CDR2 SVGAGI. This CDR3 region has 14 residues. With 3 bases removed from V and 4 bases from J, the gap between germline ends came to 11 bases.